The next 5 T cell receptor beta chains were all read from a single sample in a study of blood T cell repertoires in COVID-19. Assay used: immunoSEQ multiplex PCR; TCRdb lists only in-frame clones, some missing. The sample has some 300,000 clones, 70% to 90% seen once. Sequencing was performed on PBMCs or T cells enriched from blood (not recorded which). The receptors were gathered from a woman between 55 and 75 years old in a cohort exposed to, infected with or recovered from COVID-19 (not recorded which).

The chain uses TRBV24-1 and TRBJ2-5, with 11 nucleotides matching TRBD2. This CDR3 has 19 amino acids. J was trimmed by 3 bases and V by 3 bases; bases with no gene match: 14. Germline loops: CDR1 KGHDR, CDR2 SFDVKD. The CDR3 coding sequence is TGTGCCACCAGTGATGCCTTAGCGGGAGGGCCGTTAGTTAAAGAGACCCAGTACTTC. It specifies CATSDALAGGPLVKETQYF.

The chain uses TRBV7-9 and TRBJ1-6; TRBD1 agrees at 8 bases. CDR3 length: 14 residues. The V segment lost 2 bases and the J segment 8 bases; nucleotides outside the gene matches: 2. In germline, CDR1 is SEHNR, CDR2 FQNEAQ (reference sequence). Written as DNA, the CDR3 is TGTGCCAGCAGCTTATCAGGGGGCGATTCACCCCTCCACTTT. Translating it yields CASSLSGGDSPLHF.

In its sample, this clone was seen a few times. The chain combines TRBV15 with TRBJ1-1; D gene uncertain. The CDR3 is 15 amino acids. The germline V gene encodes CDR1 LNHNV and CDR2 YYDKDF (reference sequence). Trimming left V 5 bases short and J 1 base short, with 14 bases between. The CDR3 region is CATSGRPRENTEAFF. In DNA, the CDR3 is TGTGCCACCAGCGGGAGGCCGAGGGAGAACACTGAAGCTTTCTTT. Variable domain in full (rest from reference TRBV15 and TRBJ1-1): DAMVIQNPRYQVTQFGKPVTLSCSQTLNHNVMYWYQQKSSQAPKLLFHYYDKDFNNEADTPDNFQSRRPNTSFCFLDIRSPGLGDTAMYLCATSGRPRENTEAFFGQGTRLTVV.

The CDR3 DNA sequence: TGTGCCAGCAGTGTAACTCAGGGGGCGAGGACTGAAGCTTTCTTT. Residues: CASSVTQGARTEAFF. V is TRBV27 and J is TRBJ1-1, with TRBD1 matching 8 bases. The V segment lost 5 bases and the J segment 5 bases; nucleotides outside the gene matches: 10. The germline V gene has CDR1 MNHEY and CDR2 SMNVEV (reference sequence). The CDR3 extends over 15 amino acids.

This clone was picked up a small number of times. The V gene is TRBV5-4, the J gene TRBJ1-6; TRBD1 agrees at 7 bases. The V gene's germline CDR1 is SGHNT and CDR2 YYREEE (reference sequence). The CDR3 contains 15 residues. V lost 4 bases and J lost 4; bases outside the gene matches: 5. The CDR3 is CASSRGQDYNSPLHF. The DNA for the CDR3 is TGTGCCAGCAGCCGCGGACAGGATTATAATTCACCCCTCCACTTT.